The entry that follows covers one T cell receptor (beta chain) sequence. During colonoscopy, one to two rectal pinch biopsies were collected. Sequencing was at survey level. Here immunoSEQ multiplex PCR was the method, and the copy in TCRdb shows in-frame clones only, minus some. This sample has about 22,000 clones, with over 60% found just once. The germline V and J ends were trimmed by 2 bases and 7 bases, with 3 bases remaining between them. The CDR3 contains 12 residues. Germline CDR1 reads SGHVS; CDR2 reads FNYEAQ. The source of the sample is a study of pediatric ulcerative colitis. The source is a boy between 10 and 17 years old with severe ulcerative colitis. The sample was gut tissue. The chain recombines TRBV7-6 with TRBJ1-6; D not certain. The CDR3 sequence is CASSLINSPLHF. In nucleotides, the CDR3 is TGTGCCAGCAGCTTAATCAATTCACCCCTCCACTTT.